The rows below give T cell receptor beta chains drawn from one sample of a study of blood T cells in healthy people across ages. In TCRdb, the 5' RACE reads were re-called with MiXCR into one record per CDR3 protein. Of more than 550,000 distinct CDR3 sequences in the sample, 20% to 25% were seen once. The material sequenced was blood. Every receptor here comes from a man in his sixties or seventies in good health. The CDR3 runs from the conserved cysteine through the conserved F or W. The D gene is left open where the match is weak. A row's size may be missing; if present it is once, few, many or a size class.

cdr3_length d_call j_call v_call clone_size cdr3_aa cdr3_nt
16 NA TRBJ2-1 TRBV18 NA CASSPHKGSTANEQFF TGTGCCAGCTCACCACATAAAGGGTCAACAGCAAATGAGCAGTTCTTC
13 NA TRBJ1-2 TRBV30 NA CAWSVQPRLGYTF TGTGCCTGGAGTGTACAACCCCGGCTTGGCTACACCTTC
17 TRBD1 TRBJ2-1 TRBV12-3/TRBV12-4 NA CASSSLRVARGLDEQFF TGTGCCAGCAGCTCCCTTCGTGTAGCGAGGGGGCTCGATGAGCAGTTCTTC
13 TRBD2 TRBJ2-1 TRBV5-1 few CASSVLAGGEQFF TGCGCCAGCAGCGTCCTCGCGGGAGGTGAGCAGTTCTTC
15 NA TRBJ2-3 TRBV29-1 few CSAPVVLKEGYTQYF TGCAGCGCCCCCGTGGTTCTTAAAGAGGGATATACGCAGTATTTT
15 NA TRBJ1-4 TRBV28 NA CASSPPRGEVVKLFF TGTGCCAGCAGTCCCCCCAGGGGAGAGGTGGTAAAACTGTTTTTT
14 NA TRBJ2-5 TRBV4-1 NA CTSQDLKSQETQYF TGCACCAGCCAAGATCTTAAATCCCAAGAGACCCAGTACTTC
16 TRBD1 TRBJ2-4 TRBV9 few CASSAPGQADRDIQYF TGTGCCAGCAGCGCACCGGGACAGGCTGATCGGGACATTCAGTACTTC
14 NA TRBJ2-7 TRBV5-1 few CASSLGEAVYEQYF TGCGCCAGCAGCTTGGGTGAGGCGGTCTACGAGCAGTACTTC
15 TRBD1 TRBJ2-1 TRBV13 NA CASSSTGTGDNEQFF TGTGCCAGCAGCTCAACAGGGACAGGGGACAATGAGCAGTTCTTC
16 TRBD1 TRBJ1-2 TRBV7-9 few CASSLTTGGVDYGYTF TGTGCCAGCAGCTTAACGACAGGGGGCGTAGACTATGGCTACACCTTC
16 NA TRBJ2-1 TRBV6-1 once CASSEMGRADGYEQFF TGTGCCAGCAGTGAAATGGGCAGGGCGGATGGATATGAGCAGTTCTTC
13 NA TRBJ1-2 TRBV29-1 NA CSVAQGNRYGYTF TGCAGCGTTGCACAGGGAAATCGGTATGGCTACACCTTC
20 NA TRBJ1-5 TRBV12-3/TRBV12-4 NA CASSFGVGAGYYGSNQPQHF TGTGCCAGCAGTTTCGGGGTAGGGGCTGGGTACTACGGGAGCAATCAGCCCCAGCATTTT
15 NA TRBJ1-1 TRBV7-9 NA CASSLPGPRNTEAFF TGTGCCAGCAGCTTACCGGGACCGAGGAACACTGAAGCTTTCTTT
12 NA TRBJ1-5 TRBV28 NA CTSKVLAQPQHF TGTACCAGCAAAGTTCTTGCTCAGCCCCAGCATTTT
15 NA TRBJ1-4 TRBV5-1 few CASSLESGSEEKLFF TGCGCCAGCAGCTTGGAATCGGGATCAGAAGAAAAACTGTTTTTT
14 NA TRBJ2-7 TRBV5-1 NA CTSSLGRETYEQYF TGCACCAGCAGCTTGGGACGGGAGACCTACGAGCAGTACTTC
16 TRBD1 TRBJ1-2 TRBV18 few CASSRPGTGLNYGYTF TGTGCCAGCTCACGTCCCGGGACAGGGTTAAACTATGGCTACACCTTC
13 NA TRBJ2-7 TRBV6-1 NA CASSEDRANEQYF TGTGCCAGCAGTGAAGACAGGGCCAACGAGCAGTACTTC
14 NA TRBJ1-1 TRBV29-1 few CSVRPGRVNTEAFF TGCAGCGTGAGACCAGGGCGAGTGAACACTGAAGCTTTCTTT
13 NA TRBJ2-5 TRBV20-1 NA CSARGYRQETQYF TGCAGTGCTAGAGGGTACAGACAAGAGACCCAGTACTTC